The rows below give T cell receptor beta chains drawn from one sample of a study of blood T cell repertoires in COVID-19. The method was immunoSEQ multiplex PCR; TCRdb's version includes in-frame clones alone and lacks a portion of them. The profile shows approximately 210,000 clones, just over 85% of them singletons. Sequenced: peripheral blood. These receptors were collected from a man aged 25-45 years who had recovered from COVID-19. CDR3s include the opening cysteine and the closing phenylalanine or tryptophan. D genes are given only for firm matches. Where a row states a size, it is once, few, many or the class of an expanded clone; other rows omit it.

D: TRBD1; size: NA; V: TRBV19; J: TRBJ1-2; CDR3: CASSSGTGYPTSNYGYTF; DNA: TGTGCCAGTAGTTCTGGGACAGGGTACCCTACTTCAAACTATGGCTACACCTTC
D: TRBD1; size: NA; V: TRBV7-7; J: TRBJ2-7; CDR3: CASSSGTGSYEQYF; DNA: TGTGCCAGCAGCTCCGGGACAGGGTCCTACGAGCAGTACTTC
D: NA; size: NA; V: TRBV6-5; J: TRBJ2-7; CDR3: CASSYSIVATAYEQYF; DNA: TGTGCCAGCAGTTACTCCATCGTTGCCACGGCCTACGAGCAGTACTTC
D: NA; size: NA; V: TRBV5-6; J: TRBJ2-7; CDR3: CASSLDGWRSSYEQYF; DNA: TGTGCCAGCAGCTTGGACGGCTGGAGGAGCTCCTACGAGCAGTACTTC
D: NA; size: NA; V: TRBV7-8; J: TRBJ2-5; CDR3: CASSPEGFAGGQGVQTQYF; DNA: TGTGCCAGCAGCCCTGAGGGTTTTGCGGGGGGCCAGGGGGTCCAGACCCAGTACTTC
D: NA; size: NA; V: TRBV2; J: TRBJ1-4; CDR3: CARSRQVDEKLFF; DNA: TGTGCCAGAAGCAGACAGGTTGATGAAAAACTGTTTTTT
D: TRBD1; size: NA; V: TRBV10-1; J: TRBJ2-5; CDR3: CASSERGTGGGETQYF; DNA: TGCGCCAGCAGTGAGCGCGGGACAGGGGGAGGAGAGACCCAGTACTTC
D: TRBD1; size: NA; V: TRBV5-1; J: TRBJ1-2; CDR3: CASSLEGTGTLGYTF; DNA: TGCGCCAGCAGCTTGGAGGGGACAGGGACTCTCGGCTACACCTTC
D: TRBD2; size: NA; V: TRBV7-8; J: TRBJ2-5; CDR3: CASTLSGVIRETQYF; DNA: TGTGCCAGCACCCTGAGCGGGGTAATTCGAGAGACCCAGTACTTC
D: TRBD1; size: NA; V: TRBV6-5; J: TRBJ2-7; CDR3: CASRLYRDRLYEQYF; DNA: TGTGCCAGCAGATTATACAGGGACAGGCTCTACGAGCAGTACTTC
D: NA; size: NA; V: TRBV18; J: TRBJ1-4; CDR3: CASSPAGRRNEKLFF; DNA: TGTGCCAGCTCACCAGCAGGGCGGCGGAATGAAAAACTGTTTTTT
D: NA; size: NA; V: TRBV4-1; J: TRBJ2-3; CDR3: CASSQWEGTDTQYF; DNA: TGCGCCAGCAGCCAATGGGAGGGCACAGATACGCAGTATTTT
D: TRBD1; size: NA; V: TRBV11-2; J: TRBJ2-7; CDR3: CASQFTGGIDEQYF; DNA: TGTGCCAGCCAATTTACAGGGGGCATCGACGAGCAGTACTTC
D: TRBD1; size: once; V: TRBV19; J: TRBJ1-3; CDR3: CASRYRDRAAGNTIYF; DNA: TGTGCCAGTAGATACCGGGACAGGGCTGCCGGAAACACCATATATTTT
D: TRBD2; size: NA; V: TRBV2; J: TRBJ2-1; CDR3: CASSPQLAPSSYNEQFF; DNA: TGTGCCAGCAGTCCCCAACTAGCGCCAAGCTCCTACAATGAGCAGTTCTTC
D: TRBD1; size: NA; V: TRBV5-1; J: TRBJ1-1; CDR3: CASFTDRANTEAFF; DNA: TGCGCCAGCTTTACGGACAGGGCTAACACTGAAGCTTTCTTT
D: TRBD1; size: NA; V: TRBV11-3; J: TRBJ2-7; CDR3: CASSPGTGLYEQYF; DNA: TGTGCCAGCAGCCCCGGGACAGGGCTCTACGAGCAGTACTTC
D: TRBD1; size: NA; V: TRBV11-2; J: TRBJ2-1; CDR3: CASSSTGTGTYNEQFF; DNA: TGTGCCAGCAGCTCTACCGGGACAGGGACCTACAATGAGCAGTTCTTC
D: TRBD1; size: NA; V: TRBV4-1; J: TRBJ1-5; CDR3: CASSHQQGNEPQHF; DNA: TGCGCCAGCAGCCACCAACAGGGGAATGAGCCCCAGCATTTT
D: NA; size: once; V: TRBV11-2; J: TRBJ1-2; CDR3: CASSFELNYGYTF; DNA: TGTGCCAGCAGCTTCGAGCTAAACTATGGCTACACCTTC
D: NA; size: NA; V: TRBV7-7; J: TRBJ2-2; CDR3: CASSRGAAGNTGELFF; DNA: TGTGCCAGCAGCCGTGGGGCAGCGGGTAACACCGGGGAGCTGTTTTTT
D: TRBD2; size: NA; V: TRBV7-9; J: TRBJ2-7; CDR3: CASSYLAGGNYEQYF; DNA: TGTGCCAGCAGCTATCTAGCGGGGGGAAACTACGAGCAGTACTTC
D: TRBD1; size: NA; V: TRBV6-5; J: TRBJ1-1; CDR3: CASSYVDRGLTEAFF; DNA: TGTGCCAGCAGTTACGTCGACAGGGGGCTGACTGAAGCTTTCTTT
D: NA; size: NA; V: TRBV7-8; J: TRBJ1-5; CDR3: CASSLARARNQPQHF; DNA: TGTGCCAGCAGCTTAGCCAGGGCCCGCAATCAGCCCCAGCATTTT